These 14 T cell receptor beta chains came from one sample sequenced in a study of early T cells in non-severe SARS-CoV-2 infection. TCRdb reanalysed the 5' RACE reads using MiXCR and keeps one entry per CDR3 protein. The top ten hold 4.8% of the sample, which has 60,000 to 90,000 distinct CDR3 sequences, roughly 9.4% seen once. The sample consisted of whole blood. The receptors were gathered from an adult who was a healthcare worker with PCR-confirmed SARS-CoV-2 infection or an uninfected control (not recorded which).

This clonotype was counted only a few times. The chain employs TRBV12-3 or TRBV12-4 and TRBJ1-5; tentative D call: TRBD1 (5 bases). V was cut by 7 bases and J by 6 bases, with 13 bases left in between. This CDR3 is built from 13 residues. The CDR3 spells CASTQTGAQPQHF. For the CDR3, the DNA is TGTGCCAGCACCCAAACAGGAGCTCAGCCCCAGCATTTT.

This clonotype appeared a few times. V gene TRBV7-9 combines with J gene TRBJ2-4; D is undetermined. The CDR3 consists of 16 residues. Looked up from germline, CDR1 is SEHNR and CDR2 is FQNEAQ (reference sequence). Trimming removed 1 base at V and 0 bases at J, with 10 bases between. CDR3 region: CASSLGYRAAKNIQYF. As DNA, the CDR3 is TGTGCCAGCAGCTTAGGTTATCGGGCAGCCAAAAACATTCAGTACTTC.

This clonotype has more than one count but fewer than ten. The chain recombines TRBV12-3 or TRBV12-4 with TRBJ2-1; D assignment may be TRBD1 or TRBD2 (6 bases each). Trimming cost V 5 bases and J 9 bases, with 14 bases left between them. The CDR3 totals 13 residues. The CDR3 nucleotides are TGTGCCAGCAGTCCCGGGGGCGGAACTGAGCAGTTCTTC. It is translated as CASSPGGGTEQFF.

A remark on this clonotype: This may stem from a read error, because a much larger clone lies one nucleotide away. The CDR3 carries no conserved terminal phenylalanine or tryptophan, so it likely arises from a read error. This chain joins TRBV3-1 and TRBJ2-3; D call uncertain. The CDR3 has 14 residues. Per germline, CDR1 LGHDT and CDR2 YNNKEL (reference sequence). With 1 base removed from V and 3 bases from J, the gap between germline ends came to 8 bases. CDR3 DNA: TGTGCCAGCAGCCAAGGCGGATTTACAGATACGCAGTATTTA. It encodes CASSQGGFTDTQYL.

This clonotype was observed many times. The rearrangement joins TRBV12-3 or TRBV12-4 to TRBJ2-3; D is perhaps TRBD1 or TRBD2 (6 bases each). The CDR3 extends over 14 amino acids. The V end was cut by 3 bases, the J end by 3 bases, with 10 bases between. The CDR3 DNA follows: TGTGCCAGCAGTTTTGGGGGGCCGACAGATACGCAGTATTTT. Its translation is CASSFGGPTDTQYF.

The table lists this clonotype with a few counts. V usage is TRBV20-1 and J usage is TRBJ2-7; a possible D gene is TRBD2 (5 bases). The germline CDR1 and CDR2 sequences are DFQATT and SNEGSKA (reference sequence). The CDR3 is 11 amino acids. Trimming took off 0 bases at V and 12 bases at J, with 12 bases between the two ends. CDR3 sequence (DNA): TGCAGTGCTAGAGATGCCCGGGAAACGTACTTC. It specifies CSARDARETYF.

The gene calls are TRBV18 and TRBJ1-1; D is undetermined. The CDR3 covers 13 residues. The V gene lost 3 bases and the J gene lost 0 bases, with 5 bases spanning the gap. Germline CDR1 KGHSH, CDR2 LQKENI. The DNA for the CDR3 is TGTGCCAGCTCACCTCCAATGAACACTGAAGCTTTCTTT. Encoded protein: CASSPPMNTEAFF.

This chain uses TRBV28 with TRBJ2-2, with D hard to call. Trimming stripped 2 bases from V and 3 bases from J, with 16 bases between. The germline gives CDR1 MDHEN, CDR2 SYDVKM. The CDR3 has 17 amino acids. The CDR3 spells CASSLGFGTPYTGELFF. In nucleotides, the CDR3 is TGTGCCAGCAGTTTAGGGTTCGGCACGCCCTACACCGGGGAGCTGTTTTTT.

This clonotype occurred many times. The J gene is TRBJ2-7, the V gene TRBV10-2; D is possibly TRBD1 (6 bases). CDR1 and CDR2 from the germline V gene are WSHSY and SAAADI. V lost 6 bases to trimming and J lost 5 bases, with 11 bases between them. The CDR3 runs to 12 residues. The CDR3 sequence is CASRSDSHEQYF. The CDR3 region has the DNA TGCGCCAGCAGATCGGACAGTCACGAGCAGTACTTC.

This clonotype was counted between two and nine times. The V call is TRBV20-1, the J call TRBJ1-2; the D gene is possibly TRBD1 (6 bases). This CDR3 is 14 amino acids long. CDR1 is DFQATT and CDR2 is SNEGSKA in the germline V gene (reference sequence). Trimming removed 1 base from V and 8 bases from J, with 17 bases in between. In nucleotides, the CDR3 is TGCAGTGCTAGAGTCCCGAGACAGGTGGGAGGCTACACCTTC. It specifies CSARVPRQVGGYTF.

The chain recombines TRBV7-3 with TRBJ2-2; D possibly corresponds to TRBD1 (6 bases). Trimming stripped 6 bases from V and 5 bases from J, with 13 bases between. The CDR3 consists of 14 residues. From germline, CDR1 is SGHTA and CDR2 FQGTGA. The CDR3 loop is CASRLGQITGELFF. The CDR3 DNA reads as TGTGCCAGCAGACTCGGACAGATTACCGGGGAGCTGTTTTTT.

In this sample, this clonotype turned up a few times. This sequence joins TRBV28 and TRBJ2-7, with TRBD2 matching 7 bases. The CDR3 extends over 14 amino acids. Losses at the gene ends were 6 bases for V and 3 bases for J; bases not matched to a gene: 8. Germline loops: CDR1 MDHEN, CDR2 SYDVKM. The chain's CDR3 is CASRTGGSNYEQYF. CDR3 in DNA: TGTGCCAGCAGGACTGGCGGGAGTAACTACGAGCAGTACTTC.

This clonotype was counted a few times. The V and J genes are TRBV5-1 and TRBJ1-2, with D perhaps TRBD1 (5 bases). Per germline, CDR1 SGHRS and CDR2 YFSETQ. V dropped 0 bases and J dropped 6 bases, with 15 bases sitting between them. The CDR3 loop spans 15 amino acids. CDR3 bases: TGCGCCAGCAGCTTGGCGCTGGGGCAAGTGGATGGCTACACCTTC. The encoded protein is CASSLALGQVDGYTF.

In this sample, this clonotype turned up many times. This chain joins TRBV27 and TRBJ2-5, with D perhaps given as TRBD1 or TRBD2 (5 bases each). V was trimmed by 3 bases and J by 5 bases, leaving 10 bases between them. Germline V gives CDR1 MNHEY, CDR2 SMNVEV (reference sequence). The CDR3 is 13 residues long. The CDR3 bases are TGTGCCAGCAGTTTTCTGGGGGAGGAGACCCAGTACTTC. Amino acid sequence: CASSFLGEETQYF.